The 2 T cell receptor beta chains below come from one sample, sequenced in a study of blood T cell repertoires in COVID-19. TCRdb's table, derived via immunoSEQ multiplex PCR, lists solely in-frame clones and lacks some. The data contain 60,000 or so clones, roughly 84% of them singletons. The source material was peripheral blood. The receptors were gathered from a woman older than 75 with acute or convalescent COVID-19.

This chain uses TRBV27 with TRBJ1-1; tentatively, D is TRBD1 (6 bases). Germline V gene sequence: CDR1 MNHEY, CDR2 SMNVEV (reference sequence). The CDR3 extends over 16 amino acids. V dropped 6 bases and J dropped 3 bases, with 20 bases sitting between them. Here the CDR3 reads CASSHDRPLGDTEAFF. CDR3 coding DNA: TGTGCCAGCAGCCACGACAGGCCCCTCGGGGACACTGAAGCTTTCTTT.

The chain joins TRBV7-8 to TRBJ1-3, with TRBD1 matching over 9 bases. The V segment lost 6 bases and the J segment 4 bases; nucleotides outside the gene matches: 4. Germline V gives CDR1 SGHVS, CDR2 FQNEAQ. This CDR3 has 14 residues. This chain's CDR3 is CASRRTGEGNTIYF. DNA of the CDR3: TGTGCCAGCAGAAGGACAGGGGAAGGAAACACCATATATTTT.